The T cell receptor beta chain described here comes from a study of cytomegalovirus exposure and HLA in healthy donors. General study findings and limits: TCR beta V- and J-gene trimming, according to a later analysis, was linked to a missense DCLRE1C variant. The classifier reportedly diagnosed cytomegalovirus status with high sensitivity and specificity. Earlier analysis looked at TCR beta V segments, and most were productive about 87% or about 30% of the time. The authors enumerated around 150 TCR beta chains as linked to cytomegalovirus.

Unmatched junction bases numbered 2, after V lost 3 bases and J lost 1 base. Germline V CDR1 and CDR2: LGHNA, YSLEER. The CDR3 covers 14 residues. Turning to this clone: What it recognizes is unknown.

PCR amplification relied on 60 Vbeta primers (plus 13 Jbeta primers). The protocol was immunoSEQ multiplex PCR, while the TCRdb copy is restricted to in-frame clones and leaves out a portion. The table records fewer than 90,000 clones, about 70% of them present only once. The TCR originated in a man aged 35 to 55 in good health and CMV-seropositive. Sequenced: PBMCs. This chain joins TRBV4-3 and TRBJ1-1, with 7 bases identical to TRBD1. CDR3 nucleotide sequence: TGCGCCAGCAGCCAGGGGGACAGGAACACTGAAGCTTTCTTT. This translates into CASSQGDRNTEAFF.